These 8 T cell receptor beta chains came from one sample sequenced in a study of shared clonotypes between healthy human individuals. Method: immunoSEQ multiplex PCR; TCRdb's copy keeps in-frame clones and lacks some. In the table there are about 670,000 clones, about two thirds of which are singletons. Material: memory CD4+ T cells sorted from blood. Subset defined: CD45RA-negative fraction. The receptors come from a woman younger than 45 in good health.

The CDR3 coding sequence is TGTGCCAGCAGGGTGGGACAGGCCTATGGCTACACCTTC. It is translated as CASRVGQAYGYTF. This sequence joins TRBV6-5 and TRBJ1-2, with 8 bases fitting TRBD1. In germline, CDR1 is MNHEY, CDR2 SVGAGI. CDR3 length: 13 amino acids. V lost 6 bases and J lost 4; bases outside the gene matches: 4.

This clone was recorded many times. The chain joins TRBV18 to TRBJ2-1; D might be TRBD2 (5 bases). V was cut by 3 bases and J by 7 bases, with 13 bases left in between. There are 14 residues in the CDR3. The V gene's germline CDR1 is KGHSH and CDR2 LQKENI. The CDR3 is CASSPQLGSNEQFF. The CDR3 DNA reads TGTGCCAGCTCACCCCAACTAGGGTCGAATGAGCAGTTCTTC.

This chain joins TRBV5-1 and TRBJ1-1, with D perhaps matching TRBD1 (5 bases). CDR1 and CDR2 from the germline V gene are SGHRS and YFSETQ. This CDR3 spans 16 amino acids. V lost 0 bases and J 0 bases, leaving 12 bases between the germline ends. The CDR3, as DNA: TGCGCCAGCAGCTTGGATGGGGACGGGTTGAACACTGAAGCTTTCTTT. Residues: CASSLDGDGLNTEAFF.

This clone showed up just once. V gene TRBV28 combines with J gene TRBJ2-7; unclear D gene. V lost 3 bases and J lost 7, with 16 bases in between. Germline lookup yields CDR1 MDHEN and CDR2 SYDVKM. There are 14 residues in the CDR3. The CDR3 loop reads CASSLVGSNREQYF. Written as DNA, the CDR3 is TGTGCCAGCAGTTTGGTGGGTTCTAATAGGGAGCAGTACTTC. The full variable domain, rest sourced from reference TRBV28 and TRBJ2-7, is DVKVTQSSRYLVKRTGEKVFLECVQDMDHENMFWYRQDPGLGLRLIYFSYDVKMKEKGDIPEGYSVSREKKERFSLILESASTNQTSMYLCASSLVGSNREQYFGPGTRLTVT.

This chain links TRBV2 with TRBJ2-3; 7 bases fit TRBD2. The germline V gene has CDR1 SNHLY and CDR2 FYNNEI. This CDR3 region has 13 residues. V was clipped by 6 bases and J by 6 bases; unmatched bases: 6. The CDR3 region is CASRSSGTDTQYF. CDR3 nucleotides: TGTGCCAGCAGGTCGAGCGGGACGGATACGCAGTATTTT.

CDR3 amino acids: CASSPWDRSSDEQYF. CDR3 DNA sequence: TGTGCCAGCTCACCCTGGGACAGGTCCTCTGACGAGCAGTACTTC. The V call is TRBV18, the J call TRBJ2-7; 8 bases align to TRBD1. Germline CDR1 reads KGHSH; CDR2 reads LQKENI. V lost 3 bases, J lost 5 bases, and 9 bases stayed unmatched. The CDR3 runs 15 residues.

A few counts support this clone. V and J are TRBV6-4 and TRBJ2-1; 11 nucleotides agree with TRBD2. This CDR3 comprises 14 residues. The germline gives CDR1 MRHNA, CDR2 SNTAGT. The ends lost 2 bases at V and 6 bases at J; junction bases unmatched: 0. The CDR3 protein is CASSDGTSGNEQFF. The CDR3 region has the DNA TGTGCCAGCAGTGACGGGACTAGCGGCAATGAGCAGTTCTTC.

A note on this clone: Different DNA sequences within this sample yield the same CDR3. V usage is TRBV28 and J usage is TRBJ1-1, with D unclear. This CDR3 spans 10 amino acids. In germline, CDR1 is MDHEN, CDR2 SYDVKM. V was cut by 8 bases and J by 1 base, with 2 bases left in between. The CDR3 DNA reads TGTGCCAGCGGGAACACTGAAGCTTTCTTT. Protein product: CASGNTEAFF.